This TCR beta chain was recorded in a study of blood T cell repertoires in COVID-19 (TCRdb year 2020). Regarding the study in general: Samples from collaborators originated in the United States, Italy and Spain and spanned both the acute and convalescent phases of COVID-19. The material from the prospective study consisted of cDNA or gDNA derived from T cells, B-cell-depleted T cells, or PBMCs. The dataset comprised deeply sampled blood TCRbeta repertoires from subjects exposed to, actively infected with, or recovered from COVID-19. The repertoires were released in a freely available public database meant as a resource for research on the immune response to SARS-CoV-2. The samples were drawn from the first 160 participants of the ongoing ImmuneRACE study and from 950 to 1,500 subjects provided by 6 global collaborators. Nearly every sample came with metadata listing a de-identified subject ID, COVID-19 status, age in years and sex. Where available, HLA class I and class II types were taken from metadata supplied by the sample provider and were not determined by assay-based typing. Beyond this particular receptor, the publication reports: The amount of clinical and demographic metadata varied by source and participant and was provided uncurated.

A note on this clone: The specificity of this receptor is unknown. Per-base qualities were not stored, and no clone one base away is much larger.

TCRbeta CDR3 regions were amplified from genomic DNA using the immunoSEQ Assay, a bias-controlled multiplex PCR. As for the authors' bioinformatics: Nucleated cell counts per sample were estimated from amplification of reference gene primers within the assay. Sequence reads were collapsed and filtered to measure the absolute abundance of every unique TCRbeta CDR3 rearrangement. For each sample, productive Simpson clonality was calculated as the square root of Simpson's diversity index over productive rearrangements. TCRdb stores this immuneACCESS table with in-frame sequences only. Part of the clones is absent; in the studies checked, under half of the shortfall reflects unresolved V genes, and no reason is known for the rest. V and J calls and clone size are those listed in that table; D and trimming were worked out from the DNA. This sample is represented by approximately 120,000 clones; just under 90% of them were singletons. 1% to 1.4% of the sample is held by the ten biggest clonotypes.

Each collaborating institution followed its own protocols to collect whole blood in K2EDTA tubes. For TCRbeta analysis, collaborator samples were shipped as frozen whole blood, as isolated PBMCs, or as DNA extracted from either sample type. Including cysteine and phenylalanine, the CDR3 has 14 amino acids. The kept DNA is CDR3 alone, 42 bases in frame from the first base. This clonotype originated in a human donor in a cohort sampled during active COVID-19. The chain joins TRBV12-2 to TRBJ2-5; the DNA was not compared with TRBD1, the D call given in the table. TRBV12-2 represents a pseudogene. The specimen was peripheral blood. For the CDR3, the sequence is CASRSAGYQETQYF. The nucleotide sequence reads TGTGCAAGTCGCTCTGCAGGGTATCAAGAGACCCAGTACTTC.